This T cell receptor beta chain was sequenced in a study of OX40 agonist ivuxolimab in advanced cancers. At the level of the study: Hepatocellular carcinoma, melanoma, renal cell or head and neck cancer was diagnosed in the dose-escalation patients. Study conclusions and caveats: Clonal expansion from baseline to week 6 occurred in both CD4+ and CD8+ T cells.

Germline V gives CDR1 MNHNY, CDR2 SVGAGI (reference sequence). This CDR3 is 15 amino acids long. Germline trimming cut 5 bases from V and 0 bases from J; bases unmatched to any gene: 6. Sequencing was performed with immunoSEQ multiplex PCR; in TCRdb, only in-frame clones are kept and a portion is missing. The top ten hold approximately 1.4% of the sample, which has 30,000 to 35,000 clones, 81% seen once. Comments on this clone: The antigen is undetermined.

Anyone with autoimmune disease history or systemic immunosuppression was excluded. The study sampled blood at baseline, cycle 4 day 1, and cycle 7 day 1. This TCR came from an adult with an advanced solid tumor such as melanoma, head and neck, liver or kidney cancer. V and J are TRBV6-6 and TRBJ2-7; TRBD1 matches at 8 bases. This sample comprised CD4+ or CD8+ T cells sorted from blood, obtained in a trial of the OX40 agonist ivuxolimab. The CDR3 coding sequence is TGTGCCAGCAGTCCCTTTGACAGGGGCTCCTACGAGCAGTACTTC. Translated: CASSPFDRGSYEQYF.